A single sample gave rise to the 9 T cell receptor beta chains below, sequenced in a study of cytomegalovirus exposure and HLA in healthy donors. Primers included in the PCR were 60 Vbeta and 13 Jbeta primers. Data came from immunoSEQ multiplex PCR; TCRdb stores just in-frame clones and leaves some out. The sample yields 30,000 to 40,000 clones, 70% to 85% seen once. Material: PBMCs. Source of these receptors: a woman in her late teens or twenties in good health and CMV-seronegative.

The genes are TRBV28 and TRBJ2-7; 9 nucleotides line up with TRBD2. The CDR3 spans 14 residues. Looked up from germline, CDR1 is MDHEN and CDR2 is SYDVKM. V shed 7 bases and J 4 bases; nucleotides not matched to a gene: 8. Here the CDR3 DNA reads TGTGCCAGCACCCAAGCGGGAGGAGGTTACGAGCAGTACTTC. The encoded protein is CASTQAGGGYEQYF.

V and J are TRBV28 and TRBJ2-7; 7 bases map to TRBD1. The CDR3 sequence is 15 residues long. J was trimmed by 2 bases and V by 3 bases; bases with no gene match: 7. The germline gives CDR1 MDHEN, CDR2 SYDVKM. In nucleotides, the CDR3 is TGTGCCAGCAGTTTTGGGCAGGGGGACCCCTACGAGCAGTACTTC. Its protein product is CASSFGQGDPYEQYF.

For the CDR3, the DNA is TGTGCCAGCACCCGACAGGGTGAAAACACCGGGGAGCTGTTTTTT. Its protein product is CASTRQGENTGELFF. V and J are TRBV28 and TRBJ2-2, with 7 bases lining up with TRBD1. CDR3 length: 15 residues. With V trimmed by 7 bases and J by 2 bases, 7 bases remained unmatched. Germline CDR1 MDHEN, CDR2 SYDVKM.

V gene TRBV29-1 combines with J gene TRBJ1-2; no firm D call. Germline loops: CDR1 SQVTM, CDR2 ANQGSEA. V gave up 4 bases and J gave up 3 bases, with 3 bases separating them. The CDR3 is 10 amino acids. The CDR3 here is CSVADYGYTF. The CDR3, as DNA: TGCAGCGTTGCGGACTATGGCTACACCTTC.

This clone was counted only a few times. The chain combines TRBV6-1 with TRBJ1-1, with D perhaps matching TRBD1 (6 bases). CDR3 length equals 13 residues. The V end lost 6 bases, the J end lost 0 bases, and 8 bases lay between the germline ends. Germline assignment: CDR1 MNHNS and CDR2 SASEGT. This chain's CDR3 is CASRGQMNTEAFF. The CDR3, as DNA: TGTGCCAGCAGAGGACAGATGAACACTGAAGCTTTCTTT.

The chain combines TRBV5-1 with TRBJ2-7; TRBD2 matches 10 bases. V lost 0 bases, J lost 0 bases, and 6 bases stayed unmatched. Germline V gene lookup returns CDR1 SGHRS and CDR2 YFSETQ. This CDR3 is built from 17 residues. The CDR3 nucleotides read TGCGCCAGCAGCTTGGGGTCTAGCGGGGGCAGCTCCTACGAGCAGTACTTC. Protein product: CASSLGSSGGSSYEQYF.

This chain connects TRBV2 to TRBJ1-4; D may be TRBD1 (6 bases). This CDR3 region has 13 residues. Germline CDR1 is SNHLY and CDR2 is FYNNEI. The V end was cut by 2 bases, the J end by 5 bases, with 6 bases between. The CDR3 is CASSEQGNEKLFF. In DNA form, the CDR3 reads TGTGCCAGCAGTGAACAGGGGAATGAAAAACTGTTTTTT.

The chain recombines TRBV9 with TRBJ2-7; D is perhaps TRBD1 (6 bases). Germline assignment: CDR1 SGDLS and CDR2 YYNGEE. The germline V and J ends were trimmed by 0 bases and 4 bases, with 11 bases remaining between them. The CDR3 has 14 amino acids. As DNA, the CDR3 is TGTGCCAGCAGCGTAGATGGGGGCGGTTACGAGCAGTACTTC. Translating it yields CASSVDGGGYEQYF.

This clone was seen a few times. The junction departs from germline at one end; a sequencing error may be responsible. The CDR3 bases are TGTGCCAGCAGGCGAAAGGGACAAGACAATCAGCCCCAGAATTTT. Its translation: CASRRKGQDNQPQNF. The V call is TRBV6-6, the J call TRBJ1-5; D is perhaps TRBD1 (6 bases). From germline, CDR1 is MNHNY and CDR2 SVGAGI (reference sequence). The CDR3 consists of 15 residues.